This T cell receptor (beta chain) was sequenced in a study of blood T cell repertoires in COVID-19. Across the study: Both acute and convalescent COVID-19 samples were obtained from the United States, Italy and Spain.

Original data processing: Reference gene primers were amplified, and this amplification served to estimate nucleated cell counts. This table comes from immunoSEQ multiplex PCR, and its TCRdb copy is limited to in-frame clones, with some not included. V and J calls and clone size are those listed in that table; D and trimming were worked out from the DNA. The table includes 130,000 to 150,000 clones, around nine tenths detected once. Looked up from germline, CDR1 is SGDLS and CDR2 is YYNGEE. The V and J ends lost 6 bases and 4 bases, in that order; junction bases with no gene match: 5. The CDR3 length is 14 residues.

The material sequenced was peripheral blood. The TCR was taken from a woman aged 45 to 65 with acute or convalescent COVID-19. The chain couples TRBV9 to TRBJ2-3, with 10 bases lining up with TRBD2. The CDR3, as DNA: TGTGCCAGCACCTCTAGCGGGAGTGCAGATACGCAGTATTTT. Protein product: CASTSSGSADTQYF.